The T cell receptor (beta chain) under discussion was sequenced for a study of pediatric ulcerative colitis. The study, taken as a whole, reports: Blood-rectal clonal overlap within each person was significantly higher in ulcerative colitis patients than controls. All ulcerative colitis patients, but no controls, carried a couple of rectal clonotypes.

One to two pinch biopsies were taken from the rectum during colonoscopy. In regard to this clone: The antigen is unknown.

The CDR3 length is 14 residues. This was a survey-level run. TCRdb's copy holds only in-frame clones and misses some; the assay was immunoSEQ multiplex PCR. This sample has approximately 37,000 clones, with roughly 71% found just once. The chain employs TRBV21-1 and TRBJ1-2; TRBD1 is taken as the D call from the table, unchecked against the DNA. TRBV21-1 is marked as a pseudogene. The receptor was isolated from a boy younger than 18 with severe ulcerative colitis. The sequenced sample consisted of gut tissue. This CDR3 reads CASSPTDSNYGYTF. CDR3 DNA sequence: TGTGCCAGCAGTCCGACCGACAGCAACTATGGCTACACCTTC.